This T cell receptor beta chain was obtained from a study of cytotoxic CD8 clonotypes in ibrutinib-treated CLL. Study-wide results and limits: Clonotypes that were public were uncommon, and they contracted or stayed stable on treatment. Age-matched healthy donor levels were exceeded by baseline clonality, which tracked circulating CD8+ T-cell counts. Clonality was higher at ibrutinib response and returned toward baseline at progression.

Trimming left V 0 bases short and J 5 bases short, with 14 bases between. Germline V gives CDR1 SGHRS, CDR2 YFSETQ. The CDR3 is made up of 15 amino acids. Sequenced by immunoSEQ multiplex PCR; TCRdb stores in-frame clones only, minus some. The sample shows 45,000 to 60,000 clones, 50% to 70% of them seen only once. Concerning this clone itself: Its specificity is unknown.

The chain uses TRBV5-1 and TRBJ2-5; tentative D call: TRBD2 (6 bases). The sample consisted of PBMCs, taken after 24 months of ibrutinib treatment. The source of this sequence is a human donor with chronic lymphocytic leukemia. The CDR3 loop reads CASSLGGTRGETQYF. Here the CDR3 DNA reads TGCGCCAGCAGCTTGGGCGGGACCCGTGGGGAGACCCAGTACTTC.